The 24 T cell receptor beta chains below all came from one sample that was sequenced in a study of blood T cells in healthy people across ages. PCR was performed a second time for about 7 to 12 cycles using a sample-barcoded 5' primer and a J-beta primer mix. MiXCR, run by TCRdb on the 5' RACE reads, gives a single entry per CDR3 protein. Among about 900,000 distinct CDR3 sequences listed, under 80% were seen once. Sequenced input: blood. These receptors came from a young man in good health.

This chain links TRBV7-9 with TRBJ2-2, with 7 bases aligning to TRBD1. CDR1 is SEHNR, CDR2 FQNEAQ, per germline (reference sequence). CDR3 length: 16 amino acids. Trimming at V came to 8 bases and at J to 2 bases, leaving 11 bases not matched to a gene. CDR3 loop: CASDWHRGTNTGELFF. The CDR3 DNA is TGTGCCAGCGACTGGCACAGGGGAACTAACACCGGGGAGCTGTTTTTT.

The chain links TRBV15 to TRBJ1-4, with D possibly TRBD1 on 5 matching bases. The V end lost 0 bases, the J end lost 8 bases, and 13 bases lay between the germline ends. The germline V gene has CDR1 LNHNV and CDR2 YYDKDF (reference sequence). The CDR3 is 15 residues long. CDR3 bases: TGTGCCACCAGCAGAGATCGCCAGGGAGGAGAAAAACTGTTTTTT. This translates into CATSRDRQGGEKLFF.

This chain joins TRBV9 and TRBJ1-4; D remains ambiguous. V lost 4 bases to trimming and J lost 0 bases, with 10 bases between them. The CDR3 spans 15 residues. Germline-derived CDR1 and CDR2 are SGDLS and YYNGEE. In nucleotides, the CDR3 is TGTGCCAGCAGCACCGACGGGGCAACTAATGAAAAACTGTTTTTT. Residues: CASSTDGATNEKLFF. The whole variable domain, filled in from reference TRBV9 and TRBJ1-4, reads DSGVTQTPKHLITATGQRVTLRCSPRSGDLSVYWYQQSLDQGLQFLIQYYNGEERAKGNILERFSAQQFPDLHSELNLSSLELGDSALYFCASSTDGATNEKLFFGSGTQLSVL.

This clonotype was recorded many times. The V and J genes are TRBV10-3 and TRBJ2-3; 9 bases align to TRBD2. V lost 5 bases to trimming and J lost 1 base; unmatched junction nucleotides: 4. This CDR3 contains 15 residues. CDR1 is ENHRY and CDR2 is SYGVKD in the germline V gene. CDR3 sequence: CAISSTSGRTDTQYF. DNA of the CDR3: TGTGCCATCAGTTCAACTAGCGGGCGCACAGATACGCAGTATTTT.

V gene TRBV11-2 combines with J gene TRBJ2-7, with 7 bases fitting TRBD1. This CDR3 is built from 15 residues. The V gene's germline CDR1 is SGHAT and CDR2 FQNNGV. The V segment lost 1 base and the J segment 1 base; nucleotides outside the gene matches: 4. The CDR3: CASSLVFRGSYEQYF. The DNA for the CDR3 is TGTGCCAGCAGCTTAGTATTCAGGGGGTCCTACGAGCAGTACTTC.

The V call is TRBV20-1, the J call TRBJ2-1, with D possibly being TRBD2 (6 bases). Trimming cost V 6 bases and J 13 bases, with 22 bases left between them. There are 13 residues in the CDR3. Germline V gene sequence: CDR1 DFQATT, CDR2 SNEGSKA (reference sequence). The CDR3 nucleotides read TGCAGTGCCCATAAGTGGGAGGAAGAGACCCAGTTCTTC. Encoded protein: CSAHKWEEETQFF.

This clonotype was counted only a few times. The chain uses TRBV5-1 and TRBJ2-7; TRBD2 is a possible D gene (6 bases). Germline V gene sequence: CDR1 SGHRS, CDR2 YFSETQ. This CDR3 is 16 amino acids long. The ends were cut back, 2 bases at V and 0 bases at J, with 15 bases in the middle. Here the CDR3 DNA reads TGCGCCAGCAGCTTTGATGTCCGGGAGAGCTCCTACGAGCAGTACTTC. It yields the protein CASSFDVRESSYEQYF.

Turning to this clonotype: A junction boundary mismatches the germline segment, possibly from a read error. The gene calls are TRBV7-2 and TRBJ2-7; D call uncertain. This CDR3 has 11 amino acids. In germline, CDR1 is SGHTA, CDR2 FQGNSA. CDR3 in DNA: TGTGCCAGCAGCTTGAAGTACGCGCAGTACTTC. Its translation: CASSLKYAQYF.

The chain is built from TRBV4-3 and TRBJ1-2; 7 nucleotides align to TRBD1. This CDR3 spans 14 amino acids. Germline CDR1 reads LGHNA; CDR2 reads YSLEER. V shed 5 bases and J 7 bases; nucleotides not matched to a gene: 10. The CDR3 loop reads CASSRDREARGYTF. In DNA, the CDR3 is TGCGCCAGCAGCAGAGACAGGGAAGCCCGTGGCTACACCTTC.

The chain is built from TRBV2 and TRBJ1-2; D may be TRBD1 (6 bases). CDR1 is SNHLY and CDR2 is FYNNEI in the germline V gene. Trimming took off 10 bases at V and 3 bases at J, with 21 bases between the two ends. The CDR3 has 15 amino acids. The CDR3 nucleotides are TGTGCCACCGTACCCCGCGCCAGGGGCGACTATGGCTACACCTTC. Amino acid sequence: CATVPRARGDYGYTF.

This chain connects TRBV7-2 to TRBJ2-1, with D perhaps TRBD2 (6 bases). This CDR3 is built from 17 residues. The germline V gene encodes CDR1 SGHTA and CDR2 FQGNSA. V was trimmed by 5 bases and J by 8 bases, leaving 25 bases between them. For the CDR3, the DNA is TGTGCCAGCAGCCTCAGGAGCGCTCGGGAGCAGTTGTATGAGCAGTTCTTC. Its protein product is CASSLRSAREQLYEQFF.

The V and J genes are TRBV6-2 or TRBV6-3 and TRBJ2-5, with D possibly TRBD1 on 6 matching bases. The germline CDR1 and CDR2 sequences are MNHEY and SVGEGT. The CDR3 sequence is 16 residues long. Between the trimmed V and J ends, which lost 2 bases and 7 bases, there was a span of 20 bases. As DNA, the CDR3 is TGTGCCAGCAGTTACCCCAAAAGGACAAGGGGGTGGACCCAGTACTTC. Its translation is CASSYPKRTRGWTQYF.

This sequence joins TRBV20-1 and TRBJ2-1; possible D gene TRBD2, 6 bases. Germline V CDR1 and CDR2: DFQATT, SNEGSKA (reference sequence). The CDR3 has 14 amino acids. V was clipped by 3 bases and J by 7 bases, with 16 bases between them. The CDR3 protein is CSASSGLGGNEQFF. In nucleotides, the CDR3 is TGCAGTGCTAGTTCGGGGTTGGGGGGTAATGAGCAGTTCTTC.

The chain is built from TRBV29-1 and TRBJ2-1, with D possibly TRBD1 on 5 matching bases. V was cut by 6 bases and J by 4 bases, with 10 bases left in between. The CDR3 sequence is 12 residues long. Germline V gene lookup returns CDR1 SQVTM and CDR2 ANQGSEA. CDR3 coding DNA: TGCAGCGTACCCGACAGTTACAATGAGCAGTTCTTC. It is translated as CSVPDSYNEQFF.

The chain recombines TRBV7-2 with TRBJ1-1; D remains unclear. Germline V gene sequence: CDR1 SGHTA, CDR2 FQGNSA. The CDR3 sequence is 13 residues long. Trimming took 3 bases from V and 3 from J, leaving 8 bases between them. CDR3: CASSFDTYTEAFF. In nucleotides, the CDR3 is TGTGCCAGCAGCTTCGACACTTACACTGAAGCTTTCTTT.

The count of this clonotype is one. J is TRBJ2-1 and V is TRBV9; a possible D gene is TRBD2 (6 bases). The CDR3 totals 14 residues. Germline CDR1 reads SGDLS; CDR2 reads YYNGEE. The germline V and J ends were trimmed by 0 bases and 10 bases, with 14 bases remaining between them. CDR3 nucleotide sequence: TGTGCCAGCAGCGTAGGTGGGGGGTGTGCGGAGCAGTTCTTC. Protein: CASSVGGGCAEQFF.

About this clonotype: A clone one base away is much larger, so this may be a read error. This chain connects TRBV9 to TRBJ2-7; 7 bases fit TRBD1. The CDR3 is 14 amino acids. CDR1 and CDR2 from the germline V gene are SGDLS and YYNGEE. CDR3 DNA sequence: TGTGCCAGCGGCGTAGGGACAGATTCCTACGAGCAGTACTTC. Translating it yields CASGVGTDSYEQYF.

This clonotype came up many times. This rearrangement joins TRBV5-4 to TRBJ2-1; 10 bases are a match to TRBD2. Trimming at V came to 1 base and at J to 4 bases, leaving 2 bases not matched to a gene. The CDR3 runs 15 residues. In germline, CDR1 is SGHNT, CDR2 YYREEE (reference sequence). The CDR3 loop is CASSLTSGAYNEQFF. DNA of the CDR3: TGTGCCAGCAGCTTGACTAGCGGGGCATACAATGAGCAGTTCTTC. The variable domain in full, completed from reference TRBV5-4 and TRBJ2-1, reads ETGVTQSPTHLIKTRGQQVTLRCSSQSGHNTVSWYQQALGQGPQFIFQYYREEENGRGNFPPRFSGLQFPNYSSELNVNALELDDSALYLCASSLTSGAYNEQFFGPGTRLTVL.

This clonotype was seen a handful of times. This chain uses TRBV2 with TRBJ2-5; TRBD2 aligns across 8 bases. In germline, CDR1 is SNHLY, CDR2 FYNNEI. The length of the CDR3 is 15 residues. V shed 6 bases, J shed 6 bases, and the junction held 12 bases outside the gene matches. Here the CDR3 reads CASSPSGGGTKTQYF. CDR3 bases: TGTGCCAGCAGCCCCTCGGGGGGGGGTACGAAGACCCAGTACTTC.

This chain joins TRBV5-5 and TRBJ1-2; D perhaps matches TRBD1 (5 bases). CDR3 size: 13 residues. CDR1 and CDR2 from the germline V gene are SGHKS and YYEKEE (reference sequence). Trimming cost V 4 bases and J 2 bases, with 9 bases left between them. The CDR3 bases are TGTGCCAGCAGCGCCGGGACCAACTATGGCTACACCTTC. This encodes CASSAGTNYGYTF.

The rearrangement uses TRBV15 and TRBJ1-2; D possibly corresponds to TRBD1 (6 bases). CDR1 and CDR2 from the germline V gene are LNHNV and YYDKDF (reference sequence). The CDR3 sequence is 14 residues long. V was cut by 3 bases and J by 3 bases, with 11 bases left in between. In nucleotides, the CDR3 is TGTGCCACCAGCAGGGACAGCTCCTACTATGGCTACACCTTC. This codes for CATSRDSSYYGYTF.

DNA for the CDR3: TGTGCCAGCAGCGCCCTGGGACAGGGGGCCGGGGAAGCTTTCTTT. Its translation is CASSALGQGAGEAFF. The chain employs TRBV9 and TRBJ1-1; 12 positions agree with TRBD1. The CDR3 extends over 15 amino acids. With V trimmed by 3 bases and J by 8 bases, 8 bases remained unmatched. The germline CDR1 and CDR2 sequences are SGDLS and YYNGEE.

The genes are TRBV14 and TRBJ2-5, with 9 bases fitting TRBD1. Near its end, the DNA agrees better with TRBJ2-7, so the J call may be wrong. The CDR3 has 15 residues. Germline V gives CDR1 SGHDN, CDR2 FVKESK. DNA for the CDR3: TGTGCCAGCAGCTATGGACAGGGGCCATACTACGAGCAGTACTTC. Translated, it gives CASSYGQGPYYEQYF.

This clonotype occurred once. The rearrangement uses TRBV24-1 and TRBJ2-3; TRBD1 or TRBD2 may be the D gene (5 bases each). Between the trimmed V and J ends, which lost 5 bases and 3 bases, there was a span of 11 bases. The CDR3 sequence is 14 residues long. Germline-derived CDR1 and CDR2 are KGHDR and SFDVKD. The CDR3 reads CATSAQGGTDTQYF. CDR3 in DNA: TGTGCCACCAGTGCGCAGGGCGGGACAGATACGCAGTATTTT.